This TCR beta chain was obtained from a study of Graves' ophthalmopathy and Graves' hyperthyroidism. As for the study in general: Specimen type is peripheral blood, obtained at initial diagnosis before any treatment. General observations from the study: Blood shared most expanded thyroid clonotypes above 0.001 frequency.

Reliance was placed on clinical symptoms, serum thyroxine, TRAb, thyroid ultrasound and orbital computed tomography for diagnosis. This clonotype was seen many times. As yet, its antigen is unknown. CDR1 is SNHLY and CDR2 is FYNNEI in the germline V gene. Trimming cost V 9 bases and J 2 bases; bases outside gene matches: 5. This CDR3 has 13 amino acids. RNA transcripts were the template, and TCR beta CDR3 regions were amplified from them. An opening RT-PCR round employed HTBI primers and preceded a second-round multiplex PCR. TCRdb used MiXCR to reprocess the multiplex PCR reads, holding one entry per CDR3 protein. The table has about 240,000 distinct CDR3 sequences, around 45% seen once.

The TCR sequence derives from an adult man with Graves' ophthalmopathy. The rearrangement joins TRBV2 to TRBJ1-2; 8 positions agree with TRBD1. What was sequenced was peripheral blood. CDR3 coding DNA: TGTGCCAGGTCGACAGGGGCGAACTATGGCTACACCTTC. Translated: CARSTGANYGYTF.